Below are 22 T cell receptor beta chains sequenced from a single sample in a study of CD8 T cells in ankylosing spondylitis. Findings of the study overall: Seven to nine highly homologous variants formed a TCR beta motif that appeared characteristic of ankylosing spondylitis blood.

One entry per CDR3 protein, called by TCRdb with MiXCR from the 5' RACE reads. The repertoire holds about 540,000 distinct CDR3 sequences, with 10% to 15% as singletons. Antigens of these TCRs are unknown. Sequencing used blood, either unsorted or a sorted T cell fraction (not recorded which). The receptors were gathered from a male donor with ankylosing spondylitis.

In its sample, this clonotype was seen many times. The CDR3 bases are TGTGCCAGCAGCCAAGAAGTCCAGAACACTGAAGCTTTCTTT. Its translation is CASSQEVQNTEAFF. The chain combines TRBV14 with TRBJ1-1; D not certain. This CDR3 is built from 14 residues. Germline V CDR1 and CDR2: SGHDN, FVKESK. Trimming took 0 bases from V and 1 from J, leaving 6 bases between them.

For this clonotype: The junction and the germline gene differ at one end; a read error may be behind it. The chain employs TRBV5-1 and TRBJ2-1, with D possibly TRBD1 on 6 matching bases. Germline loops: CDR1 SGHRS, CDR2 YFSETQ. The CDR3 extends over 16 amino acids. The CDR3 loop reads CASTLTPQGSYNEQFF. The CDR3 coding sequence is TGCGCCAGCACCTTGACGCCGCAGGGGTCCTACAATGAGCAGTTCTTC.

This clonotype was seen a handful of times. CDR3: CASSLEARRNTEAFF. The CDR3 DNA reads as TGTGCCAGCAGTTTAGAAGCACGCCGGAACACTGAAGCTTTCTTT. The genes are TRBV12-3 or TRBV12-4 and TRBJ1-1; D call uncertain. The CDR3 totals 15 residues. Trimming took off 1 base at V and 1 base at J, with 10 bases between the two ends.

The V and J genes are TRBV3-1 and TRBJ2-1; the D is unclear. The CDR3 is 15 residues long. Germline values: CDR1 LGHDT, CDR2 YNNKEL (reference sequence). V lost 1 base, J lost 4 bases, and 11 bases lay in between. The CDR3 loop is CASSQVRTEYNEQFF. The CDR3 DNA reads TGTGCCAGCAGCCAAGTTCGGACGGAATACAATGAGCAGTTCTTC.

This clonotype came up a few times. This sequence joins TRBV18 and TRBJ1-1; a possible D gene is TRBD1 (6 bases). Per the germline V gene, CDR1 is KGHSH and CDR2 is LQKENI. Trimming stripped 2 bases from V and 0 bases from J, with 10 bases between. The CDR3 is 15 amino acids. The CDR3 nucleotides read TGTGCCAGCTCACCAACGACAGGAATGAACACTGAAGCTTTCTTT. Its protein product is CASSPTTGMNTEAFF. The entire variable domain, with the rest obtained from reference TRBV18 and TRBJ1-1, is as follows: NAGVMQNPRHLVRRRGQEARLRCSPMKGHSHVYWYRQLPEEGLKFMVYLQKENIIDESGMPKERFSAEFPKEGPSILRIQQVVRGDSAAYFCASSPTTGMNTEAFFGQGTRLTVV.

The V gene is TRBV20-1, the J gene TRBJ2-7; no definite D call. The germline V gene encodes CDR1 DFQATT and CDR2 SNEGSKA (reference sequence). This CDR3 is built from 11 residues. V was cut by 5 bases and J by 3 bases, with 8 bases left in between. The CDR3 is CSAWADYEQYF. CDR3 in DNA: TGCAGTGCTTGGGCCGACTACGAGCAGTACTTC.

This clonotype was picked up many times. In DNA form, the CDR3 reads TGTGCCAGCAGTCCCGCGGGCGGGGGGTACAATGAGCAGTTCTTC. Encoded protein: CASSPAGGGYNEQFF. The J gene is TRBJ2-1, the V gene TRBV12-3 or TRBV12-4; 8 bases agree with TRBD2. The ends lost 5 bases at V and 4 bases at J; junction bases unmatched: 7. This CDR3 is built from 15 residues.

In this sample, this clonotype turned up a few times. V gene TRBV2 combines with J gene TRBJ2-5, with D unclear. Germline V lookup: CDR1 SNHLY, CDR2 FYNNEI. V shed 4 bases and J shed 14 bases, with 11 bases lying between them. The CDR3 covers 10 residues. The CDR3 DNA sequence: TGTGCCAGCAGTGGAAAGGTGACCTACTTC. Translating gives CASSGKVTYF.

This clonotype has a handful of counts. The rearrangement uses TRBV2 and TRBJ2-1; 12 nucleotides line up with TRBD2. This CDR3 has 16 amino acids. Germline loops: CDR1 SNHLY, CDR2 FYNNEI. The ends lost 4 bases at V and 2 bases at J; junction bases unmatched: 3. The CDR3 DNA reads TGTGCCAGCAGTGCTAGCGGGAGGGGGACCTACAATGAGCAGTTCTTC. Amino acid sequence: CASSASGRGTYNEQFF.

This clonotype appeared a few times. The gene calls are TRBV20-1 and TRBJ2-5, with 14 nucleotides matching TRBD2. The CDR3 loop spans 16 amino acids. The V segment lost 1 base and the J segment 5 bases; nucleotides outside the gene matches: 6. Germline values: CDR1 DFQATT, CDR2 SNEGSKA (reference sequence). The CDR3 DNA reads TGCAGTGCTAGAGTCGGGACTAGCGGGAGTAGGGAGACCCAGTACTTC. It specifies CSARVGTSGSRETQYF.

The chain couples TRBV5-1 to TRBJ1-2, with D maybe TRBD1 (5 bases). CDR3 length: 13 residues. V was pared by 4 bases and J by 9 bases, with 16 bases between. Germline V gene data show CDR1 as SGHRS and CDR2 as YFSETQ. Here the CDR3 DNA reads TGCGCCAGCAGCGCCCGGACAAGGGAAAGCTACACCTTC. Amino acids: CASSARTRESYTF.

This clonotype was detected ten times or more. This chain connects TRBV12-3 or TRBV12-4 to TRBJ2-7; D is unresolved. The CDR3 length is 15 residues. The ends were cut back, 2 bases at V and 0 bases at J, with 11 bases in the middle. The CDR3 loop is CASSLRAVDSYEQYF. The CDR3 nucleotides read TGTGCCAGCAGTTTAAGGGCCGTCGACTCCTACGAGCAGTACTTC.

The V gene is TRBV5-1, the J gene TRBJ1-2; 8 nucleotides agree with TRBD1. The CDR3 is 14 amino acids. The germline V gene has CDR1 SGHRS and CDR2 YFSETQ. The ends lost 0 bases at V and 7 bases at J; junction bases unmatched: 5. The CDR3 DNA reads TGCGCCAGCAGCTTGGGACAGGGGATACTTGGCTACACCTTC. Translated: CASSLGQGILGYTF.

This clonotype was counted a few times. V gene TRBV5-1 combines with J gene TRBJ1-1; D is unresolved. Germline V gene data show CDR1 as SGHRS and CDR2 as YFSETQ. With 0 bases removed from V and 6 bases from J, the gap between germline ends came to 12 bases. The CDR3 length is 14 residues. In nucleotides, the CDR3 is TGCGCCAGCAGCTTGGCCGGTTTAGGCCCTGAAGCTTTCTTT. Residues: CASSLAGLGPEAFF.

This clonotype was seen more than once but under ten times. The chain links TRBV7-9 to TRBJ1-1, with D unresolved. This CDR3 is built from 14 residues. Trimming removed 1 base from V and 1 base from J, with 7 bases in between. Germline CDR1 and CDR2: SEHNR and FQNEAQ (reference sequence). Here the CDR3 DNA reads TGTGCCAGCAGCTTAGGGTCCGCGAACACTGAAGCTTTCTTT. It codes for CASSLGSANTEAFF.

This clonotype was seen more than once but under ten times. This chain's CDR3 is CSAQSGVNTEAFF. DNA for the CDR3: TGCAGTGCTCAATCCGGGGTGAACACTGAAGCTTTCTTT. This sequence joins TRBV20-1 and TRBJ1-1; D call uncertain. The CDR3 extends over 13 amino acids. V was shortened by 5 bases and J by 0 bases, with 10 bases between the two germline ends. Germline values: CDR1 DFQATT, CDR2 SNEGSKA (reference sequence).

The genes are TRBV2 and TRBJ1-5, with D possibly matching TRBD1 (6 bases). This CDR3 spans 15 amino acids. Germline-derived CDR1 and CDR2 are SNHLY and FYNNEI. The germline V and J ends were trimmed by 7 bases and 5 bases, with 18 bases remaining between them. Here the CDR3 DNA reads TGTGCCAGCAAGGTGCCCGGGGGCGTAGATCAGCCCCAGCATTTT. Translating gives CASKVPGGVDQPQHF.

A note on this clonotype: A much larger clone lies one base from this, so it may be a read error. The rearrangement links TRBV29-1 to TRBJ1-2; D not certain. The CDR3 covers 12 residues. Germline lookup yields CDR1 SQVTM and CDR2 ANQGSEA. V lost 1 base, J lost 3 bases, and 6 bases lay in between. The CDR3 loop is CSVEGQDYGYTF. CDR3 bases: TGCAGCGTTGAAGGTCAGGACTATGGCTACACCTTC.

V gene TRBV15 combines with J gene TRBJ1-5; D remains unclear. The CDR3 consists of 15 residues. Germline V gives CDR1 LNHNV, CDR2 YYDKDF (reference sequence). Trimming removed 0 bases at V and 6 bases at J, with 12 bases between. CDR3 nucleotides: TGTGCCACCAGCAGAGATTTGGGCCTCCTTCAGCCCCAGCATTTT. Translated: CATSRDLGLLQPQHF.

J is TRBJ2-2 and V is TRBV29-1, with no clear D. The CDR3 covers 12 residues. Trimming took 7 bases from V and 4 from J, leaving 10 bases between them. Germline CDR1 reads SQVTM; CDR2 reads ANQGSEA. The CDR3 DNA sequence: TGCAGCGCAAACCTAGTCACCGGGGAGCTGTTTTTT. Encoded protein: CSANLVTGELFF.

The gene calls are TRBV12-3 or TRBV12-4 and TRBJ2-7; a weak D match, TRBD2 (5 bases). The CDR3 is 12 residues long. The V and J ends lost 6 bases and 7 bases respectively, with 13 bases between them. CDR3 in amino acids: CASRHGLGEQYF. The CDR3 bases are TGTGCCAGCAGACACGGACTGGGGGAGCAGTACTTC.

This clonotype was detected a few times. A much larger clone lies a single base off, so this may be a read error. In this CDR3 the conserved last residue, phenylalanine or tryptophan, is missing, so a read error is likely. This chain uses TRBV7-2 with TRBJ2-3; TRBD2 matches 7 bases. The CDR3 is 14 residues long. The V segment lost 5 bases and the J segment 3 bases; nucleotides outside the gene matches: 5. CDR1 SGHTA and CDR2 FQGNSA come from the germline V gene. The CDR3, as DNA: TGTGCCAGCAGCGGCGGGGGAGGGACAGATACGCAGTATCTT. Translated: CASSGGGGTDTQYL.